This record looks at one T cell receptor beta chain sequence and its context. Its antigen specificity is not known. The sample holds no much larger clone one base away, and base qualities are not on file. TCRbeta CDR3 regions were amplified from genomic DNA using the immunoSEQ Assay, a bias-controlled multiplex PCR. In the source study's methods: The number of nucleated cells in each sample was estimated from the amplification of reference gene primers within the assay. To quantify the absolute abundance of each unique TCRbeta CDR3 rearrangement, sequence reads were collapsed and filtered. Productive Simpson clonality was computed per sample as the square root of Simpson's diversity index over productive rearrangements. This immuneACCESS table, as held by TCRdb, lists in-frame sequences with V and J called but not all clones. Of the missing ones, under half trace to an unresolved V gene in checked studies; the others have no known cause. Clone size and the V and J calls come from that table; the DNA yielded D and trimming. This sample comprises roughly 150,000 clones, approximately 84% of them detected only once. Of the sample, around 2.7% falls within the top ten clones.

In Seattle, one collaborating source enrolled patients while the infection was active and tracked those patients longitudinally over the course of disease. Each collaborating institution followed its own protocols to collect whole blood in K2EDTA tubes. Collaborator samples were shipped for TCRbeta analysis as frozen whole blood, isolated PBMCs, or DNA extracted from either sample type. The sample belongs to a study of blood T cell repertoires in COVID-19 (dated by TCRdb to the early 2020s). In terms of the full investigation: The collaborator samples originated in the United States, Italy and Spain and spanned the acute and convalescent phases of COVID-19. The material from the prospective study consisted of cDNA or gDNA derived from T cells, B-cell-depleted T cells, or PBMCs. Deeply sampled blood TCRbeta repertoires from subjects exposed to, actively infected with, or recovered from COVID-19 were included in the dataset. The repertoires were released in a freely available public database intended as a resource for research on the immune response to SARS-CoV-2. Samples were obtained from the ongoing ImmuneRACE study (first 160 participants) and from 1,000 to 1,500 subjects provided by 6 global collaborators. The sample metadata nearly always contained a de-identified subject ID, COVID-19 status, age in years and sex. Where available, HLA class I and class II types were obtained from metadata supplied by the sample provider rather than from assay-based typing.

The CDR3 goes from the cysteine to the phenylalanine over 11 residues. Kept here is only the CDR3 DNA, which spans 33 bases and is read in frame from base 1. The CDR1 and CDR2 encoded by the germline V gene are MNHEY and SVGAGI. V is cut by 7 bases and J by 1 base, and the space between the germline ends is 4 bases. Paper-wide results and their limitations: Clinical and demographic metadata were provided uncurated, with the amount varying by source and participant.

Sequencing was done on a sample of peripheral blood. Recombination linked TRBV6-5 to TRBJ2-5; the D segment cannot be called with confidence. The origin of this receptor is a woman of 80 years or more with COVID-19, enrolled during active disease. This receptor carries the CDR3 CASTPQETQYF. In nucleotide form, the sequence is TGTGCCAGCACTCCCCAAGAGACCCAGTACTTC.